This passage covers 26 T cell receptor beta chains from one sample sequenced in a study of metastatic and nonmetastatic thyroid tumors. TCRdb reanalyzed the PCR reads with MiXCR. The sample includes approximately 82,000 clones, approximately 12% of them seen just once. Until they underwent thyroid surgery, no patient had received any treatment. Input material: tumor tissue. The receptors originated from a female donor with papillary thyroid cancer or a benign thyroid nodule (not recorded which). Some clones in this sample may be carry-over from other donors' samples.

The sample holds many counts of this clone. Within the sample, other DNA sequences also encode this same CDR3. The genes are TRBV11-2 and TRBJ1-1, with 7 bases fitting TRBD1. Germline V gene data show CDR1 as SGHAT and CDR2 as FQNNGV. This CDR3 has 15 amino acids. Trimming took 4 bases from V and 2 from J; bases not matched to a gene: 7. The CDR3 bases are TGTGCCAGCAGCTCCTCCGGGACAGCAAACACTGAAGCTTTCTTT. It yields the protein CASSSSGTANTEAFF.

This clone was seen ten or more times. This CDR3 is CATSRGKSYEQYF. CDR3 DNA: TGTGCCACCAGCAGAGGCAAGTCCTACGAGCAGTACTTC. This chain uses TRBV15 with TRBJ2-7; D gene uncertain. The V gene's germline CDR1 is LNHNV and CDR2 YYDKDF (reference sequence). The CDR3 has 13 residues. V lost 1 base to trimming and J lost 1 base, with 5 bases between them.

This clone was counted at least ten times. The chain couples TRBV4-1 to TRBJ2-5; the D call may be TRBD1 or TRBD2 (6 bases each). The CDR3 is 17 residues long. CDR1 MGHRA and CDR2 YSYEKL come from the germline V gene. Trimming removed 3 bases at V and 5 bases at J, with 22 bases between. The CDR3 DNA reads as TGCGCCAGCAGCCAGGAAGTAAGCCCCGGGGGCCAGGAGACCCAGTACTTC. It yields the protein CASSQEVSPGGQETQYF.

Many counts were recorded for this clone. The V gene is TRBV11-1, the J gene TRBJ2-7; 10 nucleotides line up with TRBD2. This CDR3 has 15 residues. J gave up 1 base and V 5 bases, and 5 bases lay outside the gene matches. Germline loops: CDR1 SGHAT, CDR2 FQDESV (reference sequence). CDR3 DNA: TGTGCCAGCAGCCTATTTAGCGGGAGGTCCTACGAGCAGTACTTC. Amino acids: CASSLFSGRSYEQYF. The full variable domain, completed using reference TRBV11-1 and TRBJ2-7, is EAEVAQSPRYKITEKSQAVAFWCDPISGHATLYWYRQILGQGPELLVQFQDESVVDDSQLPKDRFSAERLKGVDSTLKIQPAELGDSAMYLCASSLFSGRSYEQYFGPGTRLTVT.

This clone was recorded many times. This chain joins TRBV2 and TRBJ1-2; D possibly corresponds to TRBD1 (5 bases). This CDR3 region has 12 residues. Germline V CDR1 and CDR2: SNHLY, FYNNEI. The ends were cut back, 6 bases at V and 4 bases at J, with 9 bases in the middle. CDR3 in amino acids: CASRTGTYGYTF. The DNA of the CDR3 is TGTGCCAGCAGGACGGGGACCTATGGCTACACCTTC.

This clone was seen more than once but under ten times. V and J are TRBV5-1 and TRBJ1-2; tentative D call: TRBD1 (5 bases). The CDR3 covers 14 residues. The V gene's germline CDR1 is SGHRS and CDR2 YFSETQ. Trimming removed 0 bases from V and 10 bases from J, with 16 bases in between. CDR3 loop: CASSLAGPLNLYTF. The DNA of the CDR3 is TGCGCCAGCAGCTTGGCGGGACCACTAAACCTCTACACCTTC.

Note on this clone: A single base separates this from a much larger clone, so it may be a read error. This sample includes further DNA sequences coding for the same CDR3. This chain links TRBV15 with TRBJ2-1, with D tentatively TRBD2 (6 bases). Germline CDR1 is LNHNV and CDR2 is YYDKDF (reference sequence). The CDR3 extends over 15 amino acids. The chain's CDR3 is CATSHPGLRYNEQFF. The CDR3 bases are TGTGCTACCAGTCACCCGGGACTTCGCTACAATGAGCAGTTCTTC.

This clone was recorded many times. The chain combines TRBV28 with TRBJ2-2; TRBD1 is a possible D gene (6 bases). Per germline, CDR1 MDHEN and CDR2 SYDVKM. The germline V and J ends were trimmed by 6 bases and 7 bases, with 12 bases remaining between them. CDR3 size: 13 residues. CDR3 nucleotides: TGTGCCAGCAGCTCTGGGGGCTACGGGGAGCTGTTTTTT. Translated, it gives CASSSGGYGELFF.

This clone occurred many times. The rearrangement joins TRBV3-1 to TRBJ2-2, with a weak D call TRBD1 (5 bases). This CDR3 is built from 14 residues. Trimming took 4 bases from V and 6 from J, leaving 12 bases between them. Germline CDR1 is LGHDT and CDR2 is YNNKEL (reference sequence). In DNA, the CDR3 is TGTGCCAGCAGCCTTAAGGGGCTCTCCGGGGAGCTGTTTTTT. This codes for CASSLKGLSGELFF.

This clone showed up many times. The chain recombines TRBV2 with TRBJ2-3; 10 positions agree with TRBD2. The CDR3 runs to 18 residues. Germline V CDR1 and CDR2: SNHLY, FYNNEI. J lost 5 bases, V lost 7 bases, and 18 bases had no gene match. The DNA of the CDR3 is TGTGCCAGCATTCCGCTCAAGCGGGAGGGCCGAGGTGAAGATACGCAGTATTTT. Translating it yields CASIPLKREGRGEDTQYF.

On this clone itself: One end of the junction does not line up with germline, which may come from a read error. The rearrangement links TRBV19 to TRBJ2-5, with 7 nucleotides matching TRBD2. The CDR3 is 14 amino acids. Germline V gene data show CDR1 as LNHDA and CDR2 as SQIVND (reference sequence). The CDR3 region has the DNA TGTGCCAGTAGTATAGGAGGGACTAAAGAGACACAGTACTTC. This gives the protein CASSIGGTKETQYF.

This clone was seen only once. V gene TRBV3-1 combines with J gene TRBJ2-2; 8 nucleotides match TRBD2. This CDR3 is built from 18 residues. Germline V gene data show CDR1 as LGHDT and CDR2 as YNNKEL (reference sequence). J lost 4 bases, V lost 3 bases, and 13 bases had no gene match. The CDR3 DNA sequence: TGTGCCAGCAGCCAGGACAGCGGGGGTATTCGTAGCACCGGGGAGCTGTTTTTT. Its protein product is CASSQDSGGIRSTGELFF.

This clone was detected ten times or more. The V gene is TRBV5-1, the J gene TRBJ2-2, with TRBD2 as a possible D gene (5 bases). The CDR3 consists of 14 residues. Trimming stripped 3 bases from V and 4 bases from J, with 10 bases between. Germline CDR1 is SGHRS and CDR2 is YFSETQ. CDR3 coding DNA: TGCGCCAGCAGCTCCGAGGGTTTCACCGGGGAGCTGTTTTTT. Translating it yields CASSSEGFTGELFF.

At least ten counts were recorded for this clone. V gene TRBV3-1 combines with J gene TRBJ2-2; perhaps TRBD2 as D (6 bases). Deletions cut 4 bases from V and 4 bases from J, with 16 bases between. Germline values: CDR1 LGHDT, CDR2 YNNKEL (reference sequence). This CDR3 spans 16 amino acids. CDR3 protein: CASSPRGGISTGELFF. The DNA of the CDR3 is TGTGCCAGCAGCCCGAGGGGCGGGATTAGCACCGGGGAGCTGTTTTTT.

This clone has ten or more counts. This chain joins TRBV30 and TRBJ1-1; unclear D gene. The ends were cut back, 3 bases at V and 0 bases at J, with 14 bases in the middle. Germline CDR1 reads GTSNPN; CDR2 reads SVGIG (reference sequence). The CDR3 is 15 residues long. The CDR3 DNA follows: TGTGCCTGGAGAGCAGGTGGGAGAATGAACACTGAAGCTTTCTTT. Its protein product is CAWRAGGRMNTEAFF.

This clone was seen a handful of times. This may come from a read error, since a much larger clone is one base off. The CDR3 DNA is TGTGCCAGCAGGACGGGGATAGGGTCCAACGTCCTGACTTTC. Translation gives CASRTGIGSNVLTF. The chain couples TRBV6-1 to TRBJ2-6; TRBD2 is a possible D gene (5 bases). Germline V gene data show CDR1 as MNHNS and CDR2 as SASEGT. V lost 6 bases and J 8 bases, leaving 14 bases between the germline ends. The CDR3 covers 14 residues.

This clone was recorded many times. The chain employs TRBV28 and TRBJ2-3; D is perhaps TRBD1 (5 bases). Trimming stripped 5 bases from V and 2 bases from J, with 17 bases between. The CDR3 covers 16 residues. CDR1 and CDR2 (germline): MDHEN, SYDVKM. This CDR3 reads CASSTLNRRYTDTQYF. CDR3 in DNA: TGTGCCAGCAGTACCTTAAACAGGCGTTACACAGATACGCAGTATTTT. Full variable domain (rest looked up from reference TRBV28 and TRBJ2-3): DVKVTQSSRYLVKRTGEKVFLECVQDMDHENMFWYRQDPGLGLRLIYFSYDVKMKEKGDIPEGYSVSREKKERFSLILESASTNQTSMYLCASSTLNRRYTDTQYFGPGTRLTVL.

This clone has more than one count but fewer than ten. Being one base from a much bigger clone, this may be a read error. Other DNA sequences within the sample encode an identical CDR3. This sequence joins TRBV7-9 and TRBJ2-5; D ambiguous. The CDR3 is 14 residues long. The germline CDR1 and CDR2 sequences are SEHNR and FQNEAQ (reference sequence). The CDR3: CASSLALNQETQYF. CDR3 coding DNA: TGCGCCAGCAGCTTAGCACTAAACCAAGAGACCCAGTACTTC.

About this clone: One junction end disagrees with the germline gene, perhaps due to a read error. The CDR3 reads CASSVGSGISDTQYF. The CDR3 DNA is TGTGCCAGTAGCGTAGGAAGCGGGATATCGGATACGCAGTATTTT. The chain combines TRBV9 with TRBJ2-3; 7 bases map to TRBD2. The CDR3 has 15 residues. CDR1 SGDLS and CDR2 YYNGEE come from the germline V gene. Combining the CDR3 with reference TRBV9 and TRBJ2-3 gives the whole variable domain DSGVTQTPKHLITATGQRVTLRCSPRSGDLSVYWYQQSLDQGLQFLIQYYNGEERAKGNILERFSAQQFPDLHSELNLSSLELGDSALYFCASSVGSGISDTQYFGPGTRLTVL.

This clone was recorded at least ten times. This chain uses TRBV11-2 with TRBJ1-2; 11 bases are a match to TRBD1. The CDR3 contains 13 residues. Trimming removed 7 bases from V and 7 bases from J; junction bases left unmatched: 5. Per the germline V gene, CDR1 is SGHAT and CDR2 is FQNNGV. Here the CDR3 DNA reads TGTGCCAGCACCTGGACAGGGGGCGGTGGCTACACCTTC. It translates to CASTWTGGGGYTF.

J is TRBJ2-7 and V is TRBV5-1; D tentatively reads TRBD1 or TRBD2 (5 bases each). Trimming took 1 base from V and 2 from J, leaving 13 bases between them. Looked up from germline, CDR1 is SGHRS and CDR2 is YFSETQ. The CDR3 consists of 15 residues. This CDR3 is CASSLMGVPTYEQYF. For the CDR3, the DNA is TGCGCCAGCAGCTTGATGGGGGTCCCAACCTACGAGCAGTACTTC.

This clone occurred many times. The genes are TRBV12-3 or TRBV12-4 and TRBJ2-5, with 8 bases matching TRBD1. With V trimmed by 4 bases and J by 5 bases, 3 bases remained unmatched. The CDR3 has 13 residues. CDR3 residues: CASSWTGFETQYF. For the CDR3, the DNA is TGTGCCAGCAGTTGGACAGGGTTCGAGACCCAGTACTTC.

Notes on this clone: This CDR3 is also generated by other DNA sequences in the sample. The V call is TRBV12-3 or TRBV12-4, the J call TRBJ2-4; weak D call: TRBD2 (7 bases). The CDR3 extends over 15 amino acids. The V and J ends lost 6 bases and 7 bases respectively, with 19 bases between them. CDR3 in DNA: TGTGCCAGCAGCGCACAGGGAGTCGGGAGGAACATTCAGTACTTC. This encodes CASSAQGVGRNIQYF.

This clone was seen at least ten times. The chain combines TRBV6-2 or TRBV6-3 with TRBJ2-2; TRBD2 matches 9 bases. The trim removed 7 bases at V and 7 bases at J, leaving 13 bases unmatched. The CDR3 has 16 residues. Per the germline V gene, CDR1 is MNHEY and CDR2 is SVGEGT. CDR3 nucleotides: TGTGCCAGCAATGACCCAGCGGGAGGAAGGGGCGGGGAGCTGTTTTTT. Translation: CASNDPAGGRGGELFF.

This clone has ten or more counts. The chain carries TRBV7-2 and TRBJ2-7; 10 nucleotides line up with TRBD1. This CDR3 comprises 14 residues. The germline V gene encodes CDR1 SGHTA and CDR2 FQGNSA. The V gene end was trimmed by 2 bases and the J gene end by 12 bases; junction bases not matched to a gene: 10. DNA of the CDR3: TGTGCCAGCAGCTTAAAGACAGGGGGCCGTCCCGGGTACTTC. It is translated as CASSLKTGGRPGYF.

This clone was seen repeatedly, ten times or more. J is TRBJ2-2 and V is TRBV20-1; a possible D gene is TRBD2 (5 bases). The ends were cut back, 5 bases at V and 1 base at J, with 11 bases in the middle. The length of the CDR3 is 14 residues. Germline lookup yields CDR1 DFQATT and CDR2 SNEGSKA (reference sequence). CDR3 region: CSAETGGNTGELFF. CDR3 nucleotides: TGCAGTGCTGAAACCGGAGGGAACACCGGGGAGCTGTTTTTT.